This is a list of T cell receptor beta chains from one sample in a study of T cells in localized non-small cell lung cancer. Sequenced by immunoSEQ multiplex PCR; TCRdb stores in-frame clones only, minus some. The data hold about 21,000 clones, with under 90% observed a single time. The source was PBMCs, collected before any cancer treatment. These receptors were taken from a woman between 35 and 75 years old with stage II squamous cell lung carcinoma. Both conserved end residues are trimmed from each CDR3. D genes are given only for firm matches. A row's size may be missing; if present it is once, few, many or a size class.

abundance	d_gene	v_gene	j_gene	CDR3aa
.	TRBD2	TRBV6-4	TRBJ2-3	ASSDVAGGTDTQY
.	.	TRBV5-1	TRBJ2-1	ASSQVRAASSYNEQF
.	TRBD2	TRBV28	TRBJ2-1	ASSGGTSVFLGF
.	TRBD1	TRBV27	TRBJ1-1	ASSRGQGITEAF
.	.	TRBV7-8	TRBJ2-1	ASSFKVVLGSYNEQF
few	.	TRBV6-6	TRBJ2-7	ASSSGETWEQY
few	TRBD2	TRBV4-3	TRBJ2-1	ASSQGTSGSFDNNEQF
.	.	TRBV7-9	TRBJ1-2	ASSVTKNYGYT
few	.	TRBV6-5	TRBJ1-2	ASSPQGVFPYGYT
.	.	TRBV6-5	TRBJ2-3	ASSYSGRGPDTQY
.	TRBD1	TRBV7-2	TRBJ1-5	ASSFSYSGTGSYQPQH
.	TRBD1	TRBV25-1	TRBJ2-7	ASSEEQGAYEQY
.	.	TRBV12-5	TRBJ1-5	ASGSGGGDNQPQH